Each of the 20 T cell receptor gamma chains below was sequenced from the same sample in a study of Vδ1+ human thymocytes. Findings of the study overall: Highly polyclonal TRG and TRD repertoires with Gaussian CDR3 length distributions appeared in thymus.

The template was reverse-transcribed extracted RNA. The CDR3 regions were amplified by multiplex PCR from V-gene primers to a constant-region primer. TCRdb made new clone calls on the multiplex PCR reads using CATT. This sample has 10,000 or so gamma-chain clones, with under 55% found just once. No antigens are known for them. Material for sequencing was Vdelta1+ gamma-delta thymocytes from the thymus. The subset was: FACS-sorted CD3+ TCRalphabeta- TCRVdelta1+ TCRVdelta2- thymocytes. All receptors derive from a boy under three years old who had congenital heart surgery.

This clone was seen more than once but under ten times. The chain has TRGV9 and TRGJ1 or TRGJ2. The CDR3 covers 17 residues. Trimming removed 0 bases from V and 2 bases from J; junction bases left unmatched: 13. Looked up from germline, CDR1 is GITISATS and CDR2 is ISYDGTV (reference sequence). The CDR3 spells CALWEVDTPGHYYKKLF. CDR3 nucleotide sequence: TGTGCCTTGTGGGAGGTGGACACCCCCGGGCATTATTATAAGAAACTCTTT.

Remarks on this clone: The germline gene is not matched at one end of the junction; a read error may be the cause. The rearrangement uses TRGV4 and TRGJ1 or TRGJ2. Matching the DNA to germline supplied the J gene, which TCRdb does not give. The CDR3 consists of 12 residues. Germline loops: CDR1 EGSTGY, CDR2 YDSYTSSV. The CDR3 protein is CATWDFHYKKLF. CDR3 bases: TGTGCCACCTGGGATTTCCATTACAAGAAACTCTTT.

This clone was recorded a few times. The chain links TRGV4 to TRGJP2. The CDR3 is made up of 15 amino acids. The V gene end was trimmed by 2 bases and the J gene end by 2 bases; junction bases not matched to a gene: 5. Germline V gene sequence: CDR1 EGSTGY, CDR2 YDSYTSSV. CDR3 residues: CATWDELSSDWIKTF. As DNA, the CDR3 is TGTGCCACCTGGGATGAGCTAAGTAGTGATTGGATCAAGACGTTT.

This clone was counted a few times. V is TRGV5 and J is TRGJ1 or TRGJ2. CDR3 length equals 11 residues. CDR1 is VINAFY and CDR2 is YDVSNSKD in the germline V gene. The ends lost 8 bases at V and 1 base at J; junction bases unmatched: 2. The CDR3 bases are TGTGCCACCTCAAATTATTATAAGAAACTCTTT. Protein product: CATSNYYKKLF.

Only a few counts were recorded for this clone. This chain uses TRGV4 with TRGJ1 or TRGJ2. The ends lost 0 bases at V and 8 bases at J; junction bases unmatched: 4. The CDR3 extends over 12 amino acids. Germline V CDR1 and CDR2: EGSTGY, YDSYTSSV. The CDR3 reads CATWDGNNKKLF. The CDR3 DNA reads as TGTGCCACCTGGGATGGGAACAATAAGAAACTCTTT.

This clone was seen more than once but under ten times. The V and J genes are TRGV2 and TRGJ1 or TRGJ2. V lost 3 bases and J lost 4; bases outside the gene matches: 12. The CDR3 has 15 amino acids. Germline values: CDR1 EGSNGY, CDR2 YDSYNSKV. CDR3 protein: CATWDRPGGYYKKLF. The CDR3 DNA reads TGTGCCACCTGGGACAGGCCTGGGGGGTATTATAAGAAACTCTTT.

The chain combines TRGV5 with TRGJ1 or TRGJ2. The J gene, not given by TCRdb, was assigned here from a germline match of the nucleotide sequence. After removal of 2 bases from V and 5 bases from J, the junction contained 3 bases not matched to a gene. CDR3 size: 12 residues. Per germline, CDR1 VINAFY and CDR2 YDVSNSKD. This CDR3 is CATWDKDYKKLF. The CDR3 DNA reads TGTGCCACCTGGGACAAAGATTATAAGAAACTCTTT.

The J gene is TRGJ1 or TRGJ2; the V gene was not called. The CDR3 runs to 13 residues. The CDR3: CATWYTGYYKKLF. CDR3 in DNA: TGTGCCACCTGGTACACAGGTTATTATAAGAAACTCTTT.

Points on this clone: The identical CDR3 is also encoded by other nucleotide sequences in the sample. The V call is TRGV9, the J call TRGJ1 or TRGJ2. Losses at the gene ends were 4 bases for V and 3 bases for J; bases not matched to a gene: 3. The CDR3 is made up of 12 amino acids. Germline V gives CDR1 GITISATS, CDR2 ISYDGTV (reference sequence). Here the CDR3 reads CALWDPYYKKLF. DNA of the CDR3: TGTGCCTTGTGGGATCCTTATTATAAGAAACTCTTT.

V and J are TRGV3 and TRGJP2. TCRdb records no J gene; here it was assigned by comparing the DNA to germline. V lost 0 bases to trimming and J lost 1 base; unmatched junction nucleotides: 2. The length of the CDR3 is 15 residues. The germline V gene has CDR1 VTNTFY and CDR2 YDVSTARD (reference sequence). CDR3 sequence: CATWDRCSSDWIKTF. Written as DNA, the CDR3 is TGTGCCACCTGGGACAGGTGTAGTAGTGATTGGATCAAGACGTTT.

The rearrangement joins TRGV9 to TRGJ1 or TRGJ2. J lost 6 bases, V lost 0 bases, and 5 bases had no gene match. This CDR3 has 13 amino acids. Germline CDR1 reads GITISATS; CDR2 reads ISYDGTV (reference sequence). The CDR3 is CALWEVHGYKKLF. CDR3 coding DNA: TGTGCCTTGTGGGAGGTGCATGGTTATAAGAAACTCTTT.

Details on this clone: Other DNA sequences in the sample encode the same CDR3. The chain combines TRGV4 with TRGJ1 or TRGJ2. The J gene was not available in TCRdb and was assigned here by matching the DNA to germline segments. The ends lost 2 bases at V and 7 bases at J; junction bases unmatched: 5. The CDR3 extends over 12 amino acids. The V gene's germline CDR1 is EGSTGY and CDR2 YDSYTSSV. CDR3 protein: CATWDVRYKKLF. CDR3 bases: TGTGCCACCTGGGATGTGCGATATAAGAAACTCTTT.

The chain carries TRGV9 and TRGJ1 or TRGJ2. The J gene is absent in TCRdb and was assigned here via DNA matching to germline. The CDR3 is 14 residues long. In germline, CDR1 is GITISATS, CDR2 ISYDGTV (reference sequence). V was pared by 3 bases and J by 12 bases, with 17 bases of the junction left unmatched. Here the CDR3 reads CALWETWLLGRKLF. The CDR3 DNA follows: TGTGCCTTGTGGGAGACTTGGCTTTTGGGGCGGAAACTCTTT.

The chain recombines TRGV5 with TRGJ1 or TRGJ2. TCRdb is silent on the J gene; assignment here came from matching the DNA to germline. Trimming cost V 0 bases and J 12 bases; bases outside gene matches: 11. The CDR3 sequence is 13 residues long. Germline CDR1 VINAFY, CDR2 YDVSNSKD. Here the CDR3 DNA reads TGTGCCACCTGGGACAGGCCCTACCCGACGAAACTCTTT. It is translated as CATWDRPYPTKLF.

This clone was picked up one time. The chain combines TRGV4 with TRGJ1 or TRGJ2. TCRdb supplies no J gene; here it was assigned by aligning the nucleotide sequence to germline. In germline, CDR1 is EGSTGY, CDR2 YDSYTSSV. The CDR3 covers 14 residues. Trimming took 0 bases from V and 12 from J; bases not matched to a gene: 14. The CDR3 DNA reads as TGTGCCACCTGGGATGGGCCCCACGCGACTTCGAAACTCTTT. It yields the protein CATWDGPHATSKLF.

This clone was detected only a few times. The chain uses TRGV5 and TRGJ1 or TRGJ2. Germline V gives CDR1 VINAFY, CDR2 YDVSNSKD. V lost 5 bases to trimming and J lost 5 bases; unmatched junction nucleotides: 3. CDR3 size: 11 residues. CDR3 sequence (DNA): TGTGCCACCTGGGTCAATTATAAGAAACTCTTT. It is translated as CATWVNYKKLF.

V and J are TRGV8 and TRGJ1 or TRGJ2. This CDR3 is 13 amino acids long. The J segment lost 0 bases and the V segment lost 4 bases, leaving 3 bases of the junction unmatched. CDR1 is VENAVY and CDR2 is YDSYNSRV in the germline V gene. This CDR3 reads CATWDLNYYKKLF. For the CDR3, the DNA is TGTGCCACCTGGGACTTGAATTATTATAAGAAACTCTTT.

The rearrangement links TRGV3 to TRGJ1 or TRGJ2. No J gene was available from TCRdb, and it was assigned here by a germline match of the DNA. The CDR3 extends over 14 amino acids. The germline V gene encodes CDR1 VTNTFY and CDR2 YDVSTARD (reference sequence). With V trimmed by 0 bases and J by 5 bases, 7 bases remained unmatched. CDR3 coding DNA: TGTGCCACCTGGGACAGGCGGGACAATTATAAGAAACTCTTT. Translation: CATWDRRDNYKKLF.

This clone was observed a handful of times. The chain combines TRGV9 with TRGJ1 or TRGJ2. Germline V gives CDR1 GITISATS, CDR2 ISYDGTV (reference sequence). The V and J ends lost 3 bases and 3 bases, in that order; junction bases with no gene match: 5. The CDR3 is 13 residues long. CDR3 amino acids: CALWELLYYKKLF. DNA for the CDR3: TGTGCCTTGTGGGAGCTGCTTTATTATAAGAAACTCTTT.

The chain carries TRGV9 and TRGJ1 or TRGJ2. Losses at the gene ends were 5 bases for V and 0 bases for J; bases not matched to a gene: 4. Germline CDR1 reads GITISATS; CDR2 reads ISYDGTV (reference sequence). There are 13 residues in the CDR3. The CDR3 reads CALWGQNYYKKLF. CDR3 sequence (DNA): TGTGCCTTGTGGGGGCAGAATTATTATAAGAAACTCTTT.